Given below is one TCR beta chain in context. Specified time point: blood from clinic visit 5 months post-surgery; TSC patient then seizure free. V dropped 4 bases and J dropped 7 bases, with 11 bases sitting between them. Germline assignment: CDR1 SGHNT and CDR2 YYREEE (reference sequence). The CDR3 spans 12 residues. Only in-frame clones appear in the TCRdb table, and some are missing; sequencing was by immunoSEQ multiplex PCR. This table holds about 350,000 clones, over 90% found once. The entry originates in a study of brain T cells in children with intractable seizures. This TCR derives from a boy under two years old with tuberous sclerosis and intractable seizures. Sequencing was performed on peripheral blood, taken roughly 5 months after surgery. The rearrangement links TRBV5-4 to TRBJ1-2; D not resolved. The CDR3 spells CASSGAGSGYTF. The CDR3 DNA sequence: TGTGCCAGCAGCGGCGCAGGCAGTGGCTACACCTTC.